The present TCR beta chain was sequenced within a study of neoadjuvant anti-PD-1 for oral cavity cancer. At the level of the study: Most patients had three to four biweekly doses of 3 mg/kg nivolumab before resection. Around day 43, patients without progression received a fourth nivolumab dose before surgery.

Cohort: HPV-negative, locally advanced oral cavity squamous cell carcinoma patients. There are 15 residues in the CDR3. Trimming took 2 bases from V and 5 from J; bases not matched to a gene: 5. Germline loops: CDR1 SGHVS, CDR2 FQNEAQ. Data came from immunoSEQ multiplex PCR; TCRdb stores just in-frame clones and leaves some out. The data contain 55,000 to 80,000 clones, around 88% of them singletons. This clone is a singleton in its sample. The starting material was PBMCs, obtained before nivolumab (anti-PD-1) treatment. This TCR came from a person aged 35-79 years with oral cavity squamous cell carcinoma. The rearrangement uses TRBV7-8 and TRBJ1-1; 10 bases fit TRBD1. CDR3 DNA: TGTGCCAGCAGCTTAAGGACAGGGGGTGGTACTGAAGCTTTCTTT. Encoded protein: CASSLRTGGGTEAFF.